These 18 T cell receptor beta chains were all obtained from the same sample, sequenced in a study of Ad26.COV2.S vaccination and SARS-CoV-2 variants. The treatment is: some 20 received Ad26.COV2.S at low or high dose, single or two shots; five or six received placebo; per-sample allocation not given. Sampling happened 63 days after the first vaccine or placebo injection. Some clones are missing from TCRdb's copy, which holds only in-frame ones; the method was immunoSEQ multiplex PCR. The table shows about 460,000 clones, with roughly nine tenths occurring only once. Sample: peripheral blood, taken in a trial of Ad26.COV2.S vaccine versus placebo. The source of these receptors is a person between 18 and 59 years old who received the Ad26.COV2.S COVID-19 vaccine or a placebo.

The J gene is TRBJ2-4, the V gene TRBV7-9; 8 bases align to TRBD1. CDR1 is SEHNR and CDR2 is FQNEAQ in the germline V gene (reference sequence). This CDR3 has 15 residues. Trimming removed 5 bases from V and 6 bases from J; junction bases left unmatched: 9. CDR3 nucleotides: TGTGCCAGCAGCCGCTTGGGACAGGTCGGAAACATTCAGTACTTC. Its translation is CASSRLGQVGNIQYF.

The CDR3: CASSFQGSGANVLTF. CDR3 sequence (DNA): TGTGCCAGCAGTTTCCAGGGGTCTGGGGCCAACGTCCTGACTTTC. The chain carries TRBV6-2 or TRBV6-3 and TRBJ2-6; TRBD1 is a possible D gene (6 bases). In germline, CDR1 is MNHEY, CDR2 SVGEGT. The V and J ends lost 4 bases and 1 base respectively, with 8 bases between them. The length of the CDR3 is 15 residues.

The V and J genes are TRBV19 and TRBJ2-5; TRBD1 might be the D (5 bases). Per the germline V gene, CDR1 is LNHDA and CDR2 is SQIVND (reference sequence). The CDR3 runs 14 residues. V lost 1 base to trimming and J lost 2 bases, with 8 bases between them. The CDR3 sequence: CASSIGGSQETQYF. In nucleotides, the CDR3 is TGTGCCAGTAGTATAGGGGGCAGTCAAGAGACCCAGTACTTC.

The CDR3 DNA reads as TGTGCCAGCTCACCCCCCAAGATAGGACTAGCGGGGGGTGGTTCCTACGAGCAGTACTTC. Its protein product is CASSPPKIGLAGGGSYEQYF. V is TRBV18 and J is TRBJ2-7, with TRBD2 matching 14 bases. The junction had 14 bases not matched to a gene; V was cut back by 3 bases and J by 1 base. The CDR3 extends over 20 amino acids. Germline V gene sequence: CDR1 KGHSH, CDR2 LQKENI. The full variable domain, completed using reference TRBV18 and TRBJ2-7, is NAGVMQNPRHLVRRRGQEARLRCSPMKGHSHVYWYRQLPEEGLKFMVYLQKENIIDESGMPKERFSAEFPKEGPSILRIQQVVRGDSAAYFCASSPPKIGLAGGGSYEQYFGPGTRLTVT.

The chain carries TRBV15 and TRBJ1-1; 8 nucleotides align to TRBD1. The V gene's germline CDR1 is LNHNV and CDR2 YYDKDF (reference sequence). V shed 4 bases and J 1 base; nucleotides not matched to a gene: 8. The CDR3 length is 16 residues. CDR3 in amino acids: CATSTLQGVPNTEAFF. DNA of the CDR3: TGTGCCACCAGCACATTACAGGGGGTACCGAACACTGAAGCTTTCTTT.

The chain recombines TRBV15 with TRBJ2-3; no definite D call. V was shortened by 1 base and J by 6 bases, with 26 bases between the two germline ends. The germline V gene has CDR1 LNHNV and CDR2 YYDKDF (reference sequence). CDR3 length equals 19 residues. The CDR3 DNA sequence: TGTGCCACCAGCAGAGTCCTTTTGAATTTGGGCGGCCTTTCGGATACGCAGTATTTT. Protein: CATSRVLLNLGGLSDTQYF.

The J gene is TRBJ2-5, the V gene TRBV6-1; 7 positions agree with TRBD1. Germline values: CDR1 MNHNS, CDR2 SASEGT. V shed 3 bases and J 5 bases; nucleotides not matched to a gene: 12. The CDR3 has 16 amino acids. CDR3 sequence: CASSDTTGRFWETQYF. CDR3 bases: TGTGCCAGCAGTGACACGACAGGGCGTTTTTGGGAGACCCAGTACTTC.

This clone was seen more than once but under ten times. CDR3: CASRDSSGNTIYF. CDR3 DNA: TGTGCCAGCAGAGACAGCTCTGGAAACACCATATATTTT. The chain carries TRBV7-2 and TRBJ1-3, with D possibly TRBD1 on 5 matching bases. CDR1 is SGHTA and CDR2 is FQGNSA in the germline V gene. Trimming shortened V by 6 bases and J by 0 bases, and 6 bases separated the two germline ends. CDR3 size: 13 residues.

The sample holds one count of this clone. The genes are TRBV13 and TRBJ1-3, with D uncertain. The CDR3 contains 13 residues. V was shortened by 5 bases and J by 9 bases, with 14 bases between the two germline ends. Germline lookup yields CDR1 PRHDT and CDR2 FYEKMQ (reference sequence). In DNA, the CDR3 is TGTGCCAGCAGCGAAGGGCCTGGCGGCACCATATATTTT. Protein sequence: CASSEGPGGTIYF.

J is TRBJ2-1 and V is TRBV7-9, with 9 bases that match TRBD2. The CDR3 is 15 amino acids. The V and J ends lost 5 bases and 9 bases, in that order; junction bases with no gene match: 11. Germline CDR1 SEHNR, CDR2 FQNEAQ (reference sequence). The CDR3 protein is CASSLSSGRWLEQFF. DNA for the CDR3: TGTGCCAGCAGCCTTAGCAGCGGGAGGTGGCTTGAGCAGTTCTTC.

The CDR3 DNA reads TGTGCCAGTAGTAGGCGACTGGCGACTAGCGGAGACAATGAGCAGTTCTTC. Translated, it gives CASSRRLATSGDNEQFF. The chain couples TRBV19 to TRBJ2-1; 9 nucleotides align to TRBD2. The CDR3 extends over 17 amino acids. Germline trimming cut 4 bases from V and 5 bases from J; bases unmatched to any gene: 12. CDR1 and CDR2 (germline): LNHDA, SQIVND (reference sequence). Together with reference TRBV19 and TRBJ2-1, the CDR3 gives the full variable domain: DGGITQSPKYLFRKEGQNVTLSCEQNLNHDAMYWYRQDPGQGLRLIYYSQIVNDFQKGDIAEGYSVSREKKESFPLTVTSAQKNPTAFYLCASSRRLATSGDNEQFFGPGTRLTVL.

Details on this clone: The sample holds other DNA sequences that translate to the same CDR3. The V gene is TRBV18, the J gene TRBJ1-1; D is possibly TRBD1 (5 bases). This CDR3 is 13 amino acids long. Per the germline V gene, CDR1 is KGHSH and CDR2 is LQKENI. V lost 3 bases and J lost 4, with 9 bases in between. CDR3 loop: CASSPQGSTEAFF. For the CDR3, the DNA is TGTGCCAGCTCACCGCAGGGATCCACTGAAGCTTTCTTT.

The rearrangement joins TRBV7-9 to TRBJ2-1; the D is unclear. CDR3 length: 15 residues. Trimming pared 1 base from V and 0 bases from J, leaving 7 bases between. Looked up from germline, CDR1 is SEHNR and CDR2 is FQNEAQ (reference sequence). The DNA for the CDR3 is TGTGCCAGCAGCTTAGGGGTGAGCTCCTACAATGAGCAGTTCTTC. Amino acid sequence: CASSLGVSSYNEQFF.

This chain links TRBV28 with TRBJ1-1; a weak D match, TRBD1 (6 bases). Per the germline V gene, CDR1 is MDHEN and CDR2 is SYDVKM. Trimming took 3 bases from V and 0 from J, leaving 8 bases between them. The CDR3 is made up of 14 amino acids. CDR3 sequence (DNA): TGTGCCAGCAGTTTTGCAGGGGTGAACACTGAAGCTTTCTTT. Residues: CASSFAGVNTEAFF.

The rearrangement joins TRBV29-1 to TRBJ1-1, with D unclear. Per the germline V gene, CDR1 is SQVTM and CDR2 is ANQGSEA. The CDR3 is 10 residues long. Deletions cut 6 bases from V and 8 bases from J, with 10 bases between. CDR3 loop: CSVMTPEAFF. The CDR3 bases are TGCAGCGTGATGACACCCGAAGCTTTCTTT.

This clone was detected a few times. V and J are TRBV28 and TRBJ2-5; D remains unclear. Germline assignment: CDR1 MDHEN and CDR2 SYDVKM. This CDR3 region has 14 residues. V lost 4 bases and J lost 7, with 16 bases in between. CDR3 sequence (DNA): TGTGCCAGCAGTTCAGACCAAGGATTGGGGACCCAGTACTTC. Translating gives CASSSDQGLGTQYF.

The chain couples TRBV25-1 to TRBJ1-2, with 10 nucleotides matching TRBD1. Germline CDR1 and CDR2: MGHDK and SYGVNS. The CDR3 is 18 amino acids. Trimming took 3 bases from V and 4 from J; bases not matched to a gene: 14. CDR3 loop: CASSDEGDRGPGSYGYTF. As DNA, the CDR3 is TGTGCCAGCAGTGACGAGGGGGACAGGGGACCGGGGTCCTATGGCTACACCTTC.

This chain connects TRBV5-1 to TRBJ2-4; 9 nucleotides align to TRBD2. This CDR3 has 15 residues. V lost 0 bases and J lost 8; bases outside the gene matches: 6. The V gene's germline CDR1 is SGHRS and CDR2 YFSETQ. Written as DNA, the CDR3 is TGCGCCAGCAGCTTGGAGCGGGAGGCTGGAGACATTCAGTACTTC. It is translated as CASSLEREAGDIQYF.